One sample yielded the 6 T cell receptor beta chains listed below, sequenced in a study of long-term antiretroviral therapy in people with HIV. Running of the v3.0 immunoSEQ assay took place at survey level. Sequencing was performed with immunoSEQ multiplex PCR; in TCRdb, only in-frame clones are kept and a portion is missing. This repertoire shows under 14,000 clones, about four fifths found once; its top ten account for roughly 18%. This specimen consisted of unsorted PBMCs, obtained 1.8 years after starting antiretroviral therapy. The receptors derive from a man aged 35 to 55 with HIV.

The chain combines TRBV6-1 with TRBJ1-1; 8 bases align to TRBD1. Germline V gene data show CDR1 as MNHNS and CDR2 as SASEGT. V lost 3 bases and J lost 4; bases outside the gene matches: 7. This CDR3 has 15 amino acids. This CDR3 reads CASSDPSDRGTEAFF. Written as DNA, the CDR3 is TGTGCCAGCAGTGATCCATCAGACAGGGGCACTGAAGCTTTCTTT.

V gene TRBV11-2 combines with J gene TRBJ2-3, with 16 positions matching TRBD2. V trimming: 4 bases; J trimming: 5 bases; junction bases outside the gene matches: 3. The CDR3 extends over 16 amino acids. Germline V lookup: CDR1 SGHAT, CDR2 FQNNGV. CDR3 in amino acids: CASSSGLAGGRDTQYF. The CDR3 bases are TGTGCCAGCAGCTCGGGACTAGCGGGAGGGAGAGATACGCAGTATTTT.

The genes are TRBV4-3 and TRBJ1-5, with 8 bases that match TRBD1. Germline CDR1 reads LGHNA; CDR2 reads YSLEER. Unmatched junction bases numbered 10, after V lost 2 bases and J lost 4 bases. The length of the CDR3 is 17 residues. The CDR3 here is CASSQRAGQGLNQPQHF. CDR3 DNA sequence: TGCGCCAGCAGCCAAAGAGCTGGACAGGGTTTAAATCAGCCCCAGCATTTT.

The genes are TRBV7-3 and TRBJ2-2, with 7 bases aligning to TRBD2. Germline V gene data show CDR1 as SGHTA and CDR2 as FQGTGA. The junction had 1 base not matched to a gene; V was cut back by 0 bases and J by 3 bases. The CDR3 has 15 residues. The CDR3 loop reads CASSLTSGYTGELFF. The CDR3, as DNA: TGTGCCAGCAGCTTAACTAGCGGGTACACCGGGGAGCTGTTTTTT.

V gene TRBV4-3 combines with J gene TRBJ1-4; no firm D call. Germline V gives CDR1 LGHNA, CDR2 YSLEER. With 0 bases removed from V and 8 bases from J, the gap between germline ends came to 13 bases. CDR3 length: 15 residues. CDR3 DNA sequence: TGCGCCAGCAGCCAAGAATGGCCAACAAGGGAAAAACTGTTTTTT. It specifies CASSQEWPTREKLFF.

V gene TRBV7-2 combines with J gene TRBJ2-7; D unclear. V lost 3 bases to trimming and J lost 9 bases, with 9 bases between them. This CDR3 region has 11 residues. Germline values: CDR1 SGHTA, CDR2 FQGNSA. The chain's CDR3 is CASSLLAGQYF. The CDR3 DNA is TGTGCCAGCAGCTTGTTGGCAGGGCAGTACTTC.